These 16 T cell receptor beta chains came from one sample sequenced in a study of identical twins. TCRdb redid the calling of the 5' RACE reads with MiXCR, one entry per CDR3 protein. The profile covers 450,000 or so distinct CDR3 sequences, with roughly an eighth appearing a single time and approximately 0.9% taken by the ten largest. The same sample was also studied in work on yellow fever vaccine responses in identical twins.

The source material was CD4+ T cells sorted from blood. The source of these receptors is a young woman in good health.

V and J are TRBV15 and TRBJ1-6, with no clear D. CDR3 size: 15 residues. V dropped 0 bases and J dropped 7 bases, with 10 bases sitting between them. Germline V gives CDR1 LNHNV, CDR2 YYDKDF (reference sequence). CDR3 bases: TGTGCCACCAGCAGAGACCGAGCGGGGAATTCACCCCTCCACTTT. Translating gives CATSRDRAGNSPLHF.

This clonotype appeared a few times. CDR3 sequence: CASSFTRGVYNEQFF. In DNA form, the CDR3 reads TGTGCCAGCAGCTTTACCAGGGGGGTCTACAATGAGCAGTTCTTC. The chain combines TRBV7-9 with TRBJ2-1, with a possible D match to TRBD1 (7 bases). This CDR3 comprises 15 residues. V lost 3 bases and J lost 3, with 12 bases in between. Germline lookup yields CDR1 SEHNR and CDR2 FQNEAQ (reference sequence). The full variable domain, in which reference TRBV7-9 and TRBJ2-1 provide the parts outside the CDR3, is DTGVSQNPRHKITKRGQNVTFRCDPISEHNRLYWYRQTLGQGPEFLTYFQNEAQLEKSRLLSDRFSAERPKGSFSTLEIQRTEQGDSAMYLCASSFTRGVYNEQFFGPGTRLTVL.

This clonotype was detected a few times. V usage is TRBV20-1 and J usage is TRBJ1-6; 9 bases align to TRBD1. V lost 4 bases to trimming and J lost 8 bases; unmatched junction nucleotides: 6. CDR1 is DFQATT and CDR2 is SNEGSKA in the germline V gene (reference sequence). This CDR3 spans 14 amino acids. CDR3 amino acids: CSATTGTGYSPLHF. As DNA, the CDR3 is TGCAGTGCTACAACCGGGACAGGGTATTCACCCCTCCACTTT.

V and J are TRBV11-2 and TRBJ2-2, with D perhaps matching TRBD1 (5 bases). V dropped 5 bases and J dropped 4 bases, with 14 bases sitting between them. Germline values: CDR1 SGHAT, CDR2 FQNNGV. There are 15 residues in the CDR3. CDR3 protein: CASSADIAVTGELFF. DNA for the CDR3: TGTGCCAGCAGCGCGGACATTGCGGTCACCGGGGAGCTGTTTTTT.

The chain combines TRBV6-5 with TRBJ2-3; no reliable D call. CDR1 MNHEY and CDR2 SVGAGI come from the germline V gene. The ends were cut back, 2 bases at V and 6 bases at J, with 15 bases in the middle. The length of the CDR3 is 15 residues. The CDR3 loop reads CASSYEAAPPDTQYF. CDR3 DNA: TGTGCCAGCAGTTACGAGGCAGCTCCCCCCGATACGCAGTATTTT.

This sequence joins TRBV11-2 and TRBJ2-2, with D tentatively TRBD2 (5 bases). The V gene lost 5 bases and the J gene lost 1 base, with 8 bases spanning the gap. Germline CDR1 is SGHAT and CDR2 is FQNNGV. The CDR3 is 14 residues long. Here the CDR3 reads CASSPAGNTGELFF. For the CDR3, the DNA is TGTGCCAGCAGCCCCGCGGGGAACACCGGGGAGCTGTTTTTT.

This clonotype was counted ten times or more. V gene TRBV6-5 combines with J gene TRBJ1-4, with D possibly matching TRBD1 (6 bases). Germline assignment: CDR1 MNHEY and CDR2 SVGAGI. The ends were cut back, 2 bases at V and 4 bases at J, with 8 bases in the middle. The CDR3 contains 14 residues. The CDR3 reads CASSYGTNNEKLFF. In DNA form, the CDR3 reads TGTGCCAGCAGTTACGGGACAAATAATGAAAAACTGTTTTTT.

CDR3 sequence: CAWGRTGGAWGYTF. Written as DNA, the CDR3 is TGTGCCTGGGGCCGGACAGGGGGCGCCTGGGGCTACACCTTC. The gene calls are TRBV30 and TRBJ1-2; 11 nucleotides line up with TRBD1. The CDR3 loop spans 14 amino acids. Germline-derived CDR1 and CDR2 are GTSNPN and SVGIG (reference sequence). V dropped 5 bases and J dropped 8; count of bases not matched to a gene: 10.

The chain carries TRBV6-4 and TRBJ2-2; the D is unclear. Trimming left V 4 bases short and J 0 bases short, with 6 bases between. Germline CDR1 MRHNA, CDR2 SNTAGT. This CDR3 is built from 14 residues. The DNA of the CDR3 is TGTGCCAGCAGTGGAGCTTCGAACACCGGGGAGCTGTTTTTT. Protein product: CASSGASNTGELFF.

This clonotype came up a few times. The CDR3 loop reads CASSQEMGAKNIQYF. The CDR3 DNA reads TGCGCCAGCAGCCAAGAAATGGGAGCTAAAAACATTCAGTACTTC. This chain links TRBV4-3 with TRBJ2-4, with D tentatively TRBD2 (5 bases). Trimming removed 0 bases at V and 4 bases at J, with 10 bases between. CDR1 LGHNA and CDR2 YSLEER come from the germline V gene. The CDR3 spans 15 residues.

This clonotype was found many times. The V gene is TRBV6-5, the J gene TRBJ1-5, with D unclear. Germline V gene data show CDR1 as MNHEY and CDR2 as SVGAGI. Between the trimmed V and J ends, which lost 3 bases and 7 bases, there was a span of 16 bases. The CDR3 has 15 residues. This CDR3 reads CASSYHDGESQPQHF. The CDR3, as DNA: TGTGCCAGCAGTTATCACGACGGGGAGTCGCAGCCCCAGCATTTT.

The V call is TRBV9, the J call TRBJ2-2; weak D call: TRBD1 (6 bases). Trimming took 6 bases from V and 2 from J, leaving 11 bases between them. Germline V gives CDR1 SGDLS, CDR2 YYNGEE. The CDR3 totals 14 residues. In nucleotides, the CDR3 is TGTGCCAGCAAGAGGGACACTAACACCGGGGAGCTGTTTTTT. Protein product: CASKRDTNTGELFF.

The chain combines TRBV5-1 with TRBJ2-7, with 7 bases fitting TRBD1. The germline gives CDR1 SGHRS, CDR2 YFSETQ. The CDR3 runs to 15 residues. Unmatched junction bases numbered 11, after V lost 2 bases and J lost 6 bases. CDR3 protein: CASSFGEGGFLEQYF. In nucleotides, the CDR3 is TGCGCCAGCAGCTTCGGCGAAGGGGGCTTCCTCGAGCAGTACTTC. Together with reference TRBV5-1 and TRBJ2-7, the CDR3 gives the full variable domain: KAGVTQTPRYLIKTRGQQVTLSCSPISGHRSVSWYQQTPGQGLQFLFEYFSETQRNKGNFPGRFSGRQFSNSRSEMNVSTLELGDSALYLCASSFGEGGFLEQYFGPGTRLTVT.

The CDR3 DNA reads TGTGCCAGCAGCCAAGATAGGAATGTAGGGCAGTTCTTC. Residues: CASSQDRNVGQFF. The rearrangement uses TRBV14 and TRBJ2-1; unclear D gene. The germline V gene encodes CDR1 SGHDN and CDR2 FVKESK. Between the trimmed V and J ends, which lost 0 bases and 12 bases, there was a span of 12 bases. The CDR3 contains 13 residues.

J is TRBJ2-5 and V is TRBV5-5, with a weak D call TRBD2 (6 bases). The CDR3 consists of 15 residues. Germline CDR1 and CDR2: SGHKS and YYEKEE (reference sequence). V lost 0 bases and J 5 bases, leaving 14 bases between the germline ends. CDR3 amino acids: CASSLGRGFVETQYF. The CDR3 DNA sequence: TGTGCCAGCAGCTTGGGACGGGGGTTCGTGGAGACCCAGTACTTC.

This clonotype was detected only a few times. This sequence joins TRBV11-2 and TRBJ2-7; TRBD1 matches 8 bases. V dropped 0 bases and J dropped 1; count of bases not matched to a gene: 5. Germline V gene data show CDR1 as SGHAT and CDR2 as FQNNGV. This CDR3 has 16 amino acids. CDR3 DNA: TGTGCCAGCAGCTTAGAACGGACAGGGTATTCCTACGAGCAGTACTTC. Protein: CASSLERTGYSYEQYF.